These T cell receptor beta chains were read from a single sample in a study of blood T cell repertoires in COVID-19. Using immunoSEQ multiplex PCR, the repertoire was profiled, and TCRdb retains in-frame clones only, with some absent. Seen here are more than 150,000 clones, 84% observed once, and the top ten hold approximately 9.7%. Sequencing was carried out using peripheral blood. The receptors derive from a woman aged 45-59 years with acute or convalescent COVID-19. Both conserved end residues are part of each CDR3. Each record gives: clone size, D gene, V gene, CDR3 protein. A D gene is named only where the DNA matches it firmly. Some rows mark clone size as missing; the rest say once, few, many or name a class of expanded clone.

NA NA TRBV4-3 CASSQDRGETQYF
NA TRBD1 TRBV19 CASTQGARYGYTF
once TRBD2 TRBV6-2/TRBV6-3 CASSPGTSGKAYNEQFF
NA NA TRBV19 CASTRTATNYGYTF
NA TRBD2 TRBV6-4 CASSESTSGSHEQFF
NA NA TRBV11-1 CASSLALGGNTEAFF
NA TRBD2 TRBV4-3 CASSQISGGRLNEQFF
NA NA TRBV12-5 CASGLARGPSTDTQYF
NA NA TRBV15 CATSRGGTNQPQHF
NA TRBD1 TRBV2 CASSALRQGYYGYTF
medium-sized TRBD2 TRBV5-1 CASSLGTRAYNEQFF
NA NA TRBV19 CASSIGRERTGELFF
few NA TRBV15 CATSTRSGGYGYTF
NA NA TRBV6-5 CASRPREGAGEQYF
NA TRBD1 TRBV2 CASRNRGPGYTF
NA TRBD1 TRBV4-3 CASSQDTTGGSNQPQHF
NA NA TRBV21-1 CAGFRTGTDTQYF
NA NA TRBV20-1 CSAVVIAEQFF
NA TRBD1 TRBV7-9 CASSFTQGDGEKLFF
NA TRBD1 TRBV28 CASSLLGQGYGYTF
NA NA TRBV11-2 CASSFFSGAGANVLTF
NA NA TRBV28 CASSFGDLNGYTF
NA NA TRBV7-9 CASSENAGLEQFF